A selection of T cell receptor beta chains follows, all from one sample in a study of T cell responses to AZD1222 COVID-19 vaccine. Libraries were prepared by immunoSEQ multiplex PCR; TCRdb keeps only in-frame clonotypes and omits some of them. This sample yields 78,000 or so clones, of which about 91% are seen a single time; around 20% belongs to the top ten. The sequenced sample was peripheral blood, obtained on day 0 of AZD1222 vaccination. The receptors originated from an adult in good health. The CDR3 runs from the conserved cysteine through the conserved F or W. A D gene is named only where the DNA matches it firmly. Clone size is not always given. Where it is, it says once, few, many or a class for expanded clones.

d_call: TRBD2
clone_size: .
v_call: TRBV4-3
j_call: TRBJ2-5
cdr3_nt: TGCGCCAGCAGCAAAGGAATAGCGGGACAAGGGGAAGAGACCCAGTACTTC
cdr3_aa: CASSKGIAGQGEETQYF

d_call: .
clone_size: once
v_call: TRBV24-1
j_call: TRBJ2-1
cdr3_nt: TGTGCCACCAGGGACTCCCGGGCAGATGAGCAGTTCTTC
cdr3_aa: CATRDSRADEQFF

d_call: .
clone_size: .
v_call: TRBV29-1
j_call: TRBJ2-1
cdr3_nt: TGCAGCGCATGGGGGGATGACCACAATGAGCAGTTCTTC
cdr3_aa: CSAWGDDHNEQFF

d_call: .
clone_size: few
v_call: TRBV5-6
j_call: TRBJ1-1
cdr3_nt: TGTGCCAGCAGCTTGTTGGCCAGGCTTGGTACTGAAGCTTTCTTT
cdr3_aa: CASSLLARLGTEAFF

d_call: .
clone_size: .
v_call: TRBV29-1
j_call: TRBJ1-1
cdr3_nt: TGCAGCGTTGACCGGGGGCGGGCTGAAGCTTTCTTT
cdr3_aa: CSVDRGRAEAFF

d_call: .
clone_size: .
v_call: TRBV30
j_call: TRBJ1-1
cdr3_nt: TGTGCCTGGAGTGGACAGAACACTGAAGCTTTCTTT
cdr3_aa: CAWSGQNTEAFF

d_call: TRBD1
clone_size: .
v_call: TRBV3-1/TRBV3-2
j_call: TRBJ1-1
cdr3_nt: TGTGCCAGCAGCCGCACAGGGGCGAACACTGAAGCTTTCTTT
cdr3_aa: CASSRTGANTEAFF

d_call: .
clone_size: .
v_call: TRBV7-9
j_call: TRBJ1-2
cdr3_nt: TGTGCCAGCAGCTTAGAGGCTGGGGGAAACTATGGCTACACCTTC
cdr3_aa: CASSLEAGGNYGYTF

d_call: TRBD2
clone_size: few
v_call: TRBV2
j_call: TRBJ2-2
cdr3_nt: TGTGCCAGCAGTCGGCTAGCGGGAGGGACCGGGGAGCTGTTTTTT
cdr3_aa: CASSRLAGGTGELFF

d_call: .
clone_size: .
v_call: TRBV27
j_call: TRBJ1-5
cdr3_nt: TGTGCCAGCAGTTTACAGGGCAGCAATCAGCCCCAGCATTTT
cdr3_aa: CASSLQGSNQPQHF

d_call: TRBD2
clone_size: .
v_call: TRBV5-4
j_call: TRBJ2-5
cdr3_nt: TGTGCCAGCAGCGGCGGGGGTGTGGCCCAGTACTTC
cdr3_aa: CASSGGGVAQYF

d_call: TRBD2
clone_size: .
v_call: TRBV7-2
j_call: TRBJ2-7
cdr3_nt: TGTGCCAGCAGCCTGACTAGCGGGGGGGCCGAGCAGTACTTC
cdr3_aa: CASSLTSGGAEQYF

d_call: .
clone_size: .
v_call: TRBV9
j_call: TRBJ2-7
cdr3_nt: TGTGCCAGCAGCGTGAGTTGGGCGGGCTCCTACGAGCAGTACTTC
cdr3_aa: CASSVSWAGSYEQYF

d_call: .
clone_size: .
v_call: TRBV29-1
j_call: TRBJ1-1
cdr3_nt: TGCAGCCCCTATTCGTCAGCTCAGTCGGCTGAAGCTTTCTTT
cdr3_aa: CSPYSSAQSAEAFF

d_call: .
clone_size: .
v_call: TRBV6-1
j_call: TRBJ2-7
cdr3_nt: TGTGCCAGCAGTGAAAGCGGGACAGGAGCCTCGTTGTATTTCTTC
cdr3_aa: CASSESGTGASLYFF

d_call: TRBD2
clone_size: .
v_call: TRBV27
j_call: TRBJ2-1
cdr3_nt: TGTGCCAGCAGTTACCGGGACTACCATCCTCAGTTCTTC
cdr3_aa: CASSYRDYHPQFF

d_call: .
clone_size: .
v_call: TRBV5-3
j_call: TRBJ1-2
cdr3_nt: TGTGCCAGAAGCTTGGTAATTCGGGACCGAACTAACTATGGCTACACCTTC
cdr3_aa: CARSLVIRDRTNYGYTF

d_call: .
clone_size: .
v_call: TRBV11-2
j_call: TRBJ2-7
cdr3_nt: TGTGCCAGCAGCGACACGGGGGATAGCTACGAGCAGTACTTC
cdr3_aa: CASSDTGDSYEQYF

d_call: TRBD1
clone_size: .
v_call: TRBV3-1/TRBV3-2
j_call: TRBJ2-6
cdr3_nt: TGTGCCAGCAGCCCTGAGAACAGGGGGACTGGGGCCAACGTCCTGACTTTC
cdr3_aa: CASSPENRGTGANVLTF

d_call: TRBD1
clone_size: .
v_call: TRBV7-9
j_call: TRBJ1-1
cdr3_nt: TGTGCCAGCAGCTCACCGGGACAGGGGGCTACTGAAGCTTTCTTT
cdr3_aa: CASSSPGQGATEAFF

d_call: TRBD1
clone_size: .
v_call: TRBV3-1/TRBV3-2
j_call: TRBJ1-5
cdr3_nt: TGTGCCAGCAGCCAAGAAGGGACAGGGTTCCAGCATTTT
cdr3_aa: CASSQEGTGFQHF

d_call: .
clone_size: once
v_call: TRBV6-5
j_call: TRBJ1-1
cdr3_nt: TGTGCCAGCACCCGCGACCCCCGAGACACTGAAGCTTTCTTT
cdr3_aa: CASTRDPRDTEAFF

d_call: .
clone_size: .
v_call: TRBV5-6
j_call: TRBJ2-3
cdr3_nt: TGTGCCAGCAGCTTGGCGGGCAGCGGTGACACAGATACGCAGTATTTT
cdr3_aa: CASSLAGSGDTDTQYF

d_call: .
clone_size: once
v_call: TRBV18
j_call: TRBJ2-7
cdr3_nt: TGTGCCAGCTCACCGAGGCAGGGCACCTACGAGCAGTACTTC
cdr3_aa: CASSPRQGTYEQYF

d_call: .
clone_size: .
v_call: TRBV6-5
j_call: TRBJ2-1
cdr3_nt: TGTGCCAGCAGACGACAGGGAGGGGGCACCGAGCAGTTCTTC
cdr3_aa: CASRRQGGGTEQFF

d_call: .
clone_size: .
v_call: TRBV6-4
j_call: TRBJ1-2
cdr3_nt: TGTGCCAGCAGTGACCGCCAGGGAGAGGGTTATGGCTACACCTTC
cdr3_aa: CASSDRQGEGYGYTF

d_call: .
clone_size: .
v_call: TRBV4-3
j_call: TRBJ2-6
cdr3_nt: TGCGCCAGCAGCCAAGAATTTGGGTACTCTGGGGCCAACGTCCTGACTTTC
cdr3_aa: CASSQEFGYSGANVLTF

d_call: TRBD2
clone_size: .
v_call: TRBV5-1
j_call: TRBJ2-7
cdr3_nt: TGCGCCAGCAGCTTGGCCGGACTAGCGGGGTCCTACGAGCAGTACTTC
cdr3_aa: CASSLAGLAGSYEQYF

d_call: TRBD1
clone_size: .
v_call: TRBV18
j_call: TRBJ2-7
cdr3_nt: TGTGCCAGCTCCAACCGACAGGGGCTTAACTACGAGCAGTACTTC
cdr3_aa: CASSNRQGLNYEQYF

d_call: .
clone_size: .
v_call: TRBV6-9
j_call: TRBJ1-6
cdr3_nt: TGTGCCAGCAGTTATCCTGGAGGTGTTAATAATTCACCCCTCCACTTT
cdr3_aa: CASSYPGGVNNSPLHF

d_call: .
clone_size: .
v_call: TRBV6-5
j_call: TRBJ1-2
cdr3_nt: TGTGCCAGCAGTCGCATGGGGGGGAACTATGGCTACACCTTC
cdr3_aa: CASSRMGGNYGYTF

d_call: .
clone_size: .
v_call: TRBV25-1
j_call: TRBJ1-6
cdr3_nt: TGTGCCAGCAGTGTACAGGGTAGTAATTCACCCCTCCACTTT
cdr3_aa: CASSVQGSNSPLHF

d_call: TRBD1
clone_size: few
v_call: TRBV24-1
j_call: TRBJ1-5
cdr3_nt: TGTGCCACCAGTGCCCCGGGACAGGGGAATCAGCCCCAGCATTTT
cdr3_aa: CATSAPGQGNQPQHF

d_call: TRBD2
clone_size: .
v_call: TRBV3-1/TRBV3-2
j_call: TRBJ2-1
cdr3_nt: TGTGCCAGCAGCCATTTCAGGACTAGCGGCCGCTACAATGAGCAGTTCTTC
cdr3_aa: CASSHFRTSGRYNEQFF

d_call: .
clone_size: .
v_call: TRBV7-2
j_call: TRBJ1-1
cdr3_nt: TGTGCCAGCAGCTTAGATAATTTCGCAAACACTGAAGCTTTCTTT
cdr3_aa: CASSLDNFANTEAFF

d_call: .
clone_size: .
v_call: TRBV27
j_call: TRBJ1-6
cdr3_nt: TGTGCCAGCAGTTTAAGGGACGCTTATAATTCACCCCTCCACTTT
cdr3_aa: CASSLRDAYNSPLHF

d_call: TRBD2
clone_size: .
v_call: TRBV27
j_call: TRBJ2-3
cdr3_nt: TGTGCCAGCAGTTTGTCAAGCGGGGGTATAACAGATACGCAGTATTTT
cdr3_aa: CASSLSSGGITDTQYF

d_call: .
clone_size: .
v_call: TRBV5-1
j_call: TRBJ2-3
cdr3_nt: TGCGCCAGCAGCTTAACGACAGGTAGCACAGATACGCAGTATTTT
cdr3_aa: CASSLTTGSTDTQYF

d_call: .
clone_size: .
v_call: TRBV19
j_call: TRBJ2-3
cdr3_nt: TGTGCCAGTAGTACAGCTGACATCCTTCTCACAGATACGCAGTATTTT
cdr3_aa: CASSTADILLTDTQYF

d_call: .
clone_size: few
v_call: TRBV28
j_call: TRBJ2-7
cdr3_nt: TGTGCCACCGTCCAAGCTCGCAGGGCACCAGACTACGAGCAGTACTTC
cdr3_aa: CATVQARRAPDYEQYF

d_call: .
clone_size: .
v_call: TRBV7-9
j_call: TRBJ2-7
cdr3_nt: TGTGCCAGCAGCTTTGATTGGGGGGATATGTACGAGCAGTACTTC
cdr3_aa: CASSFDWGDMYEQYF

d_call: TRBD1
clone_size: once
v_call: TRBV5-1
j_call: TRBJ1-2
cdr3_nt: TGCGCCAGCAGCTTGGCCTCCGGGTCTAAGGGGGCAGGTGGCTACACCTTC
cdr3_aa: CASSLASGSKGAGGYTF

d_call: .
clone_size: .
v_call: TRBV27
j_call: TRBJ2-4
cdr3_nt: TGTGCCAGCAGTCCCGACAGAAACATTCAGTACTTC
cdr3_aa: CASSPDRNIQYF

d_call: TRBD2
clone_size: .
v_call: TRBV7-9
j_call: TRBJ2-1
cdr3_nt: TGTGCCAGCAGGCAGGGACTAGCGGGGAGCAATGAGCAGTTCTTC
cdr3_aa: CASRQGLAGSNEQFF

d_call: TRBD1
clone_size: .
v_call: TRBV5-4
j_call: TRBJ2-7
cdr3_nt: TGTGCCAGCAGCTTGGGGCTACAGGGGTATTTGGACGAGCAGTACTTC
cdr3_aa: CASSLGLQGYLDEQYF

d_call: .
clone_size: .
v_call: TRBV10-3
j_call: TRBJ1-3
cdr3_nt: TGTGCCACCCGGGACACCGGAAACACCATATATTTT
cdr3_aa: CATRDTGNTIYF

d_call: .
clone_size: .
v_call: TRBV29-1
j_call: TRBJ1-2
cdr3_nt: TGCAGCGTTGAGGGGACTTACTCTGGCTACACCTTC
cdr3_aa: CSVEGTYSGYTF

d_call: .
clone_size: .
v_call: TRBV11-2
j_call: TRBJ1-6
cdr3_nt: TGTGCCAGCAGCTTAGGGGGCTCCTATAATTCACCCCTCCACTTT
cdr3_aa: CASSLGGSYNSPLHF

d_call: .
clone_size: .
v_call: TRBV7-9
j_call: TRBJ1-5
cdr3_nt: TGTGCCAGCAGCTCTACAGAAGATAATCAGCCCCAGCATTTT
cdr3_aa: CASSSTEDNQPQHF

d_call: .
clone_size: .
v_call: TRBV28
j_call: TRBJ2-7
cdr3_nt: TGTGCCAGCAGGGAGGAGGCGTACGAGCAGTACTTC
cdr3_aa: CASREEAYEQYF

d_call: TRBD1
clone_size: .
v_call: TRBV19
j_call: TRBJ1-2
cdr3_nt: TGTGCCAGTAGTGACAGGGTGAACTATGGCTACACCTTC
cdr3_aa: CASSDRVNYGYTF

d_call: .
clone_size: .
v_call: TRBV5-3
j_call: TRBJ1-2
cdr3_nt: TGTGCCAGAAGAGGGGTCAGGACTAACTATGGCTACACCTTC
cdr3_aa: CARRGVRTNYGYTF

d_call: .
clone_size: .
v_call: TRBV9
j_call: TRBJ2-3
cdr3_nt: TGTGCCAGCAGCGTAGGTGGCAGGGCGGGAACAGATACGCAGTATTTT
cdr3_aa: CASSVGGRAGTDTQYF

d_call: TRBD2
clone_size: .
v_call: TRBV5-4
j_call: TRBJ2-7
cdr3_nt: TGTGCCAGCAGCTTGGCGGGCGGGGGGTCCGTCTACGAGCAGTACTTC
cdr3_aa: CASSLAGGGSVYEQYF

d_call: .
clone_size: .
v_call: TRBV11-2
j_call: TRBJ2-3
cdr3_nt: TGTGCCAGCAGCTTTTCCGGGACTCACACAGATACGCAGTATTTT
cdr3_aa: CASSFSGTHTDTQYF

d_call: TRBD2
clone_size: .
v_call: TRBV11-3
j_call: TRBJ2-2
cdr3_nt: TGTGCCAGCAGCCCCCTTTCGGGAGGGGCCGGCGGGGAGCTGTTTTTT
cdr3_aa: CASSPLSGGAGGELFF

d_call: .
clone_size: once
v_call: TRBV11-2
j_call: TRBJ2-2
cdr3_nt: TGTGCCAGCAGCTTAGGGGCAGGGATCGGCACCGGGGAGCTGTTTTTT
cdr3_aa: CASSLGAGIGTGELFF

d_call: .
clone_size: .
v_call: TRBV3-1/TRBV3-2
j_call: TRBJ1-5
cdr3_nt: TGTGCCAGCAGCCCTCGGGAGAGCAATCAGCCCCAGCATTTT
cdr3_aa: CASSPRESNQPQHF